The 15 T cell receptor beta chains reported below all come from one sample, sequenced in a study of blood T cells in healthy people across ages. Next came a second PCR, run for roughly 7 to 12 cycles, which used a sample-barcoded 5' primer along with a J-beta primer mix. TCRdb called the 5' RACE reads again in MiXCR, with one record for every CDR3 protein. The data contain approximately 2,000,000 distinct CDR3 sequences, about two fifths of them singletons. The sequencing sample was made of blood. The receptors come from a human donor in good health.

The chain uses TRBV5-6 and TRBJ1-1, with D perhaps TRBD1 (6 bases). This CDR3 is built from 14 residues. The V gene's germline CDR1 is SGHDT and CDR2 YYEEEE. The V and J ends lost 4 bases and 3 bases respectively, with 13 bases between them. The CDR3 is CASSQRQEDTEAFF. CDR3 in DNA: TGTGCCAGCAGCCAGAGACAGGAGGACACTGAAGCTTTCTTT.

This clonotype was seen once. It is unclear where the CDR3 begins or ends on the DNA, so no DNA is shown, and the CDR3 is as TCRdb lists it. The chain has TRBV12-3 or TRBV12-4 and TRBJ2-1; the D call TRBD2 from the table was never checked on the DNA. With termini counted, the CDR3 has 22 amino acids. The chain's CDR3 is CASSPTAPGAYTFGSGTNEQFF.

The chain is built from TRBV5-1 and TRBJ2-1, with D possibly TRBD1 on 6 matching bases. Trimming took off 0 bases at V and 9 bases at J, with 10 bases between the two ends. The germline V gene encodes CDR1 SGHRS and CDR2 YFSETQ. This CDR3 contains 13 residues. CDR3 nucleotide sequence: TGCGCCAGCAGCTTGGTCAGGGGTAGTGAGCAGTTCTTC. Its protein product is CASSLVRGSEQFF.

This clonotype has just a few counts. The gene calls are TRBV6-6 and TRBJ2-1; D gene uncertain. CDR1 is MNHNY, CDR2 SVGAGI, per germline (reference sequence). Trimming shortened V by 0 bases and J by 7 bases, and 7 bases separated the two germline ends. The CDR3 is 13 amino acids. As DNA, the CDR3 is TGTGCCAGCAGTTACTCCCTAGGTAATGAGCAGTTCTTC. Protein: CASSYSLGNEQFF.

This chain joins TRBV21-1 and TRBJ2-7; TRBD1, the D gene given by the table, was not confirmed from the DNA. TRBV21-1 is listed as a pseudogene. The CDR3 length is 13 residues. The CDR3 DNA reads TGTGCCAGCAGCAGAAGGGACATCTACGAGCAGTACTTC. As protein: CASSRRDIYEQYF.

The chain combines TRBV7-3 with TRBJ1-2; D unclear. This CDR3 is 14 amino acids long. CDR1 SGHTA and CDR2 FQGTGA come from the germline V gene. Trimming removed 4 bases from V and 5 bases from J, with 14 bases in between. In DNA, the CDR3 is TGTGCCAGCAGCTCGGACCCAGTCGTTTATGGCTACACCTTC. Translating it yields CASSSDPVVYGYTF. The entire variable domain, with the rest obtained from reference TRBV7-3 and TRBJ1-2, is as follows: GAGVSQTPSNKVTEKGKYVELRCDPISGHTALYWYRQSLGQGPEFLIYFQGTGAADDSGLPNDRFFAVRPEGSVSTLKIQRTERGDSAVYLCASSSDPVVYGYTFGSGTRLTVV.

There are a few counts of this clonotype. The chain combines TRBV5-1 with TRBJ2-6; 10 nucleotides align to TRBD1. Germline V gene sequence: CDR1 SGHRS, CDR2 YFSETQ. The CDR3 extends over 17 amino acids. Germline trimming cut 6 bases from V and 3 bases from J; bases unmatched to any gene: 9. The CDR3 spells CASNPGQGFVGANVLTF. The DNA for the CDR3 is TGCGCCAGCAATCCGGGACAGGGGTTTGTTGGGGCCAACGTCCTGACTTTC.

V and J are TRBV29-1 and TRBJ2-4, with 7 bases aligning to TRBD2. The J call may be in error: the DNA end matches TRBJ2-7 better. The CDR3 contains 15 residues. Looked up from germline, CDR1 is SQVTM and CDR2 is ANQGSEA. DNA for the CDR3: TGCAGCGTTGAATGGGAGGGTATTGAAACCTACGAGCAGTACTTC. This codes for CSVEWEGIETYEQYF.

The CDR3 is CASSLGSLIGNEQFF. The CDR3, as DNA: TGTGCCAGCAGCCTCGGGTCTCTGATAGGCAATGAGCAGTTCTTC. The chain has TRBV4-2 and TRBJ2-1; D not certain. CDR3 length: 15 amino acids. The V gene lost 4 bases and the J gene lost 6 bases, with 16 bases spanning the gap. The germline gives CDR1 LGHNA, CDR2 YNFKEQ.

This sequence joins TRBV10-3 and TRBJ2-5; D may be TRBD2 (5 bases). The CDR3 length is 15 residues. Germline V gene lookup returns CDR1 ENHRY and CDR2 SYGVKD. V was trimmed by 6 bases and J by 4 bases, leaving 18 bases between them. The CDR3 DNA reads as TGTGCCATCAGGGGAAGCACGGTCGAGGGAGAGACCCAGTACTTC. Translating it yields CAIRGSTVEGETQYF.

V and J are TRBV5-1 and TRBJ1-1; 10 bases line up with TRBD1. V was clipped by 2 bases and J by 0 bases; unmatched bases: 10. CDR3 size: 18 residues. Per germline, CDR1 SGHRS and CDR2 YFSETQ. This CDR3 is CASSLGTGVNLMNTEAFF. The CDR3 DNA reads TGCGCCAGCAGCTTAGGGACAGGGGTGAATTTAATGAACACTGAAGCTTTCTTT.

CDR3 nucleotides: TGTGCCAGCAGCCAGGGGGACTTGGGGGATACGCAGTATTTT. Its translation: CASSQGDLGDTQYF. This chain joins TRBV5-6 and TRBJ2-3, with D possibly matching TRBD1 (7 bases). Germline V lookup: CDR1 SGHDT, CDR2 YYEEEE. This CDR3 has 14 residues. Trimming removed 4 bases at V and 6 bases at J, with 15 bases between.

Turning to this clonotype: One junction end disagrees with the germline gene, perhaps due to a read error. This sequence joins TRBV4-1 and TRBJ2-4, with D perhaps TRBD1 (5 bases). The germline V gene encodes CDR1 MGHRA and CDR2 YSYEKL. This CDR3 contains 15 residues. CDR3 loop: CVSSQGRGTKNIQYF. The CDR3, as DNA: TGCGTCAGCAGCCAAGGAAGGGGAACCAAAAACATTCAGTACTTC.

The chain has TRBV4-1 and TRBJ2-5, with no clear D. The CDR3 loop spans 15 amino acids. Germline V gene data show CDR1 as MGHRA and CDR2 as YSYEKL. V lost 1 base to trimming and J lost 4 bases, with 13 bases between them. The CDR3 region has the DNA TGCGCCAGCAGCCAAGTTCCCCGTCTTGGAGAGACCCAGTACTTC. The encoded protein is CASSQVPRLGETQYF.

The rearrangement uses TRBV5-1 and TRBJ2-1; TRBD2 matches at 8 bases. The CDR3 has 18 amino acids. Germline CDR1 reads SGHRS; CDR2 reads YFSETQ. J gave up 0 bases and V 0 bases, and 8 bases lay outside the gene matches. Here the CDR3 DNA reads TGCGCCAGCAGCTTGGATGGACGGCGGGGGGTCTCCTACAATGAGCAGTTCTTC. Translated, it gives CASSLDGRRGVSYNEQFF. Based on the CDR3 plus reference TRBV5-1 and TRBJ2-1, the full variable domain is KAGVTQTPRYLIKTRGQQVTLSCSPISGHRSVSWYQQTPGQGLQFLFEYFSETQRNKGNFPGRFSGRQFSNSRSEMNVSTLELGDSALYLCASSLDGRRGVSYNEQFFGPGTRLTVL.